This T cell receptor beta chain was sequenced in a study of regulatory T cells in long-lasting Graves disease. Building the TCR beta libraries relied on iRepertoire HTBI primers, and CDR3 regions underwent Arm-PCR. Via MiXCR, TCRdb re-called the multiplex PCR reads, giving one row per CDR3 protein. The top ten clones hold 7.8% of a sample with roughly 470,000 distinct CDR3 sequences, about a fifth of them seen once. CDR1 and CDR2 (germline): SGHAT, FQNNGV. CDR3 length equals 14 residues. Trimming stripped 5 bases from V and 5 bases from J, with 15 bases between. There are many counts of this clonotype. Stated time point: persistent/refractory GD, antithyroid drugs over 5 years with positive TRAb. RNA from PBMCs was the source of the TCR library.

The source is a female donor with Graves disease. The sequencing used peripheral blood mononuclear cells (PBMCs), collected when the disease was refractory, from a patient treated with antithyroid drugs. This chain links TRBV11-2 with TRBJ2-5; D might be TRBD1 or TRBD2, each matching 5 bases. The CDR3 DNA follows: TGTGCCAGCAGCCCCCTCGTGGGGGATGAGACCCAGTACTTC. It specifies CASSPLVGDETQYF.